Following are 9 T cell receptor beta chains from one sample sequenced in a study of blood T cell repertoires in COVID-19. The table came from immunoSEQ multiplex PCR; TCRdb's copy has only in-frame clones and leaves some out. The sample holds fewer than 350,000 clones, 80% to 90% seen once. The sequenced sample consisted of peripheral blood. These receptors originate from a woman aged 30 to 39 with COVID-19, enrolled during active disease.

The chain employs TRBV23-1 and TRBJ2-7; 7 nucleotides match TRBD1. Being an ORF, TRBV23-1 has a function that is uncertain. With V trimmed by 6 bases and J by 2 bases, 13 bases remained unmatched. The CDR3 runs to 16 residues. CDR3 amino acids: CASSRPTGKVAYEQYF. CDR3 coding DNA: TGCGCCAGCAGCCGCCCGACAGGGAAGGTCGCCTACGAGCAGTACTTC.

Remarks on this clone: Other DNA sequences in the same sample also yield this CDR3. The J gene is TRBJ2-5, the V gene TRBV20-1, with D hard to call. Trimming left V 0 bases short and J 5 bases short, with 4 bases between. Germline V lookup: CDR1 DFQATT, CDR2 SNEGSKA (reference sequence). The CDR3 runs 11 residues. CDR3 nucleotides: TGCAGTGCTAGAGATCGGGAGACCCAGTACTTC. This gives the protein CSARDRETQYF.

This clone was found once. V usage is TRBV28 and J usage is TRBJ2-3, with 10 bases aligning to TRBD2. The CDR3 covers 19 residues. Germline values: CDR1 MDHEN, CDR2 SYDVKM. Trimming took 5 bases from V and 1 from J; bases not matched to a gene: 15. CDR3 protein: CASSILLGRTSGRTDTQYF. The CDR3 DNA reads as TGTGCCAGCAGTATTCTGTTGGGTCGGACTAGCGGCCGCACAGATACGCAGTATTTT.

V and J are TRBV5-4 and TRBJ2-5; perhaps TRBD1 as D (6 bases). The ends were cut back, 5 bases at V and 3 bases at J, with 23 bases in the middle. There are 17 residues in the CDR3. Germline V CDR1 and CDR2: SGHNT, YYREEE (reference sequence). The CDR3 is CASRNAHHQGLKETQYF. DNA of the CDR3: TGTGCCAGCAGAAACGCCCATCACCAGGGGTTGAAAGAGACCCAGTACTTC.

V gene TRBV12-5 combines with J gene TRBJ2-5; maybe TRBD1 (5 bases). Per the germline V gene, CDR1 is LGHNT and CDR2 is FRNRAP. This CDR3 region has 16 residues. Trimming removed 1 base from V and 5 bases from J, with 17 bases in between. DNA of the CDR3: TGTGCTAGTGGTTTGGATGACCGACAGAGGTGGGAGACCCAGTACTTC. Protein: CASGLDDRQRWETQYF.

This CDR3 is CASSIRGENTEAFF. The CDR3 DNA reads TGTGCCAGTAGTATTCGGGGTGAGAACACTGAAGCTTTCTTT. The chain employs TRBV19 and TRBJ1-1, with D hard to call. The CDR3 is 14 amino acids. V was clipped by 3 bases and J by 1 base, with 9 bases between them. Germline loops: CDR1 LNHDA, CDR2 SQIVND (reference sequence).

The chain links TRBV19 to TRBJ2-7; D is unclear. Between the trimmed V and J ends, which lost 3 bases and 4 bases, there was a span of 13 bases. The CDR3 totals 14 residues. Germline V gene data show CDR1 as LNHDA and CDR2 as SQIVND (reference sequence). The CDR3 reads CASSMGGQLYEQYF. The CDR3 DNA reads as TGTGCCAGTAGTATGGGTGGGCAACTTTACGAGCAGTACTTC.

This chain links TRBV12-3 or TRBV12-4 with TRBJ1-1, with a possible D match to TRBD1 (5 bases). The ends were cut back, 4 bases at V and 5 bases at J, with 8 bases in the middle. The CDR3 is 12 amino acids. DNA of the CDR3: TGTGCCAGCAGTTCAGGGTTAACTGAAGCTTTCTTT. Protein: CASSSGLTEAFF.

V and J are TRBV27 and TRBJ2-2; a possible D gene is TRBD1 (6 bases). The CDR3 consists of 16 residues. The V end was cut by 5 bases, the J end by 3 bases, with 16 bases between. Per the germline V gene, CDR1 is MNHEY and CDR2 is SMNVEV (reference sequence). The CDR3 coding sequence is TGTGCCAGCAGTCCCTCTGCAGGGGCGTACACCGGGGAGCTGTTTTTT. Protein: CASSPSAGAYTGELFF.